This entry is about one T cell receptor beta chain. Its antigen is unknown. Researchers ran the PCR with 60 Vbeta and 13 Jbeta primers. Clones were read by immunoSEQ multiplex PCR, and TCRdb kept only the in-frame ones, dropping some. The sample records 70,000 to 100,000 clones, approximately 71% being singletons. This entry comes from a study of cytomegalovirus exposure and HLA in healthy donors. The study's findings and limits: A further, later analysis showed that HLA-associated TCR beta chains (compared with equally common others) were more clonally expanded.

The CDR3 contains 16 residues. CDR1 is SGHDT, CDR2 YYEEEE, per germline. With 4 bases clipped from V and 4 bases from J, the junction kept 8 bases outside the gene matches. The TCR originated in a man aged 50 to 59 in good health and CMV-seronegative. The sample was PBMCs. The chain carries TRBV5-6 and TRBJ2-7; 13 bases fit TRBD2. As DNA, the CDR3 is TGTGCCAGCAGCCAAACCACTAGCGGGAGGGCGTACGAGCAGTACGTC. It translates to CASSQTTSGRAYEQYV.